These T cell receptor beta chains were read from a single sample in a study of vaccination effects on CD4 cells after COVID-19. This table comes from immunoSEQ multiplex PCR, and its TCRdb copy is limited to in-frame clones, with some not included. The sample carries about 68,000 clones, about 80% recorded once. No antigen has been identified for these receptors. The sequenced sample was CD4+ T cells from PBMCs cultured with SARS-CoV-2 spike peptides, obtained before COVID-19 vaccination. These receptors were taken from a human donor who received a COVID-19 vaccine. CDR3s include the opening cysteine and the closing phenylalanine or tryptophan. Fields, in order: J gene, clone size, V gene, D gene, CDR3 protein, CDR3 DNA. D genes are given only for firm matches. Clone size, where shown, is once, few, many, or a class for clones that have expanded.

TRBJ2-1,NA,TRBV5-1,TRBD2,CASSRLAGPNNEQFF,TGCGCCAGCAGCCGACTAGCGGGACCTAACAATGAGCAGTTCTTC
TRBJ2-2,NA,TRBV7-2,TRBD1,CASSLYVVQGAGTGELFF,TGTGCCAGCAGCTTATACGTTGTGCAGGGGGCCGGCACCGGGGAGCTGTTTTTT
TRBJ1-1,NA,TRBV7-8,NA,CASSLLGSGTLNTEAFF,TGTGCCAGCAGCTTATTAGGTTCGGGGACCTTGAACACTGAAGCTTTCTTT
TRBJ1-3,once,TRBV19,NA,CASRATSGNTIYF,TGTGCCAGTAGGGCCACCTCTGGAAACACCATATATTTT
TRBJ1-3,NA,TRBV6-4,NA,CASSLQGSSGNTIYF,TGTGCCAGCAGTTTACAGGGCAGCTCTGGAAACACCATATATTTT
TRBJ2-1,NA,TRBV2,TRBD1,CASSEWGTAPYNEQFF,TGTGCCAGCAGTGAATGGGGGACAGCCCCCTACAATGAGCAGTTCTTC
TRBJ2-2,NA,TRBV20-1,NA,CSASLGVDTGELFF,TGCAGTGCTAGTTTAGGAGTAGACACCGGGGAGCTGTTTTTT
TRBJ2-2,NA,TRBV20-1,NA,CSASSSHTGELFF,TGCAGTGCTAGTTCCTCGCACACCGGGGAGCTGTTTTTT
TRBJ1-4,NA,TRBV4-1,TRBD1,CASSQQDRGTTNEKLFF,TGCGCCAGCAGCCAACAGGACAGGGGAACAACTAATGAAAAACTGTTTTTT
TRBJ2-3,NA,TRBV7-3,TRBD1,CASSPTGGPRAQYF,TGTGCCAGCAGCCCAACAGGGGGCCCGAGGGCGCAGTATTTT
TRBJ2-2,NA,TRBV2,NA,CASAVDSNTGELFF,TGTGCCAGCGCCGTGGACAGCAACACCGGGGAGCTGTTTTTT
TRBJ1-2,few,TRBV2,TRBD1,CASNLDRVSGGYTF,TGTGCCAGCAACTTGGACAGGGTGTCGGGTGGCTACACCTTC
TRBJ2-5,NA,TRBV9,TRBD2,CASSLPKRGGGAQETQYF,TGTGCCAGCAGCCTCCCTAAAAGGGGCGGGGGGGCCCAGGAGACCCAGTACTTC
TRBJ2-3,NA,TRBV6-5,NA,CASTRGAVPDTQYF,TGTGCCAGCACCCGGGGGGCGGTCCCAGATACGCAGTATTTT
TRBJ2-3,NA,TRBV7-3,NA,CASSLTVTGTQYF,TGTGCCAGCAGCTTAACGGTGACTGGTACGCAGTATTTT
TRBJ2-1,NA,TRBV3-1/TRBV3-2,NA,CASSQMSGSWNEQFF,TGTGCCAGCAGCCAAATGTCAGGGTCGTGGAATGAGCAGTTCTTC
TRBJ1-2,NA,TRBV14,NA,CASSQVGQTF,TGTGCCAGCAGCCAAGTAGGACAGACCTTC
TRBJ1-5,few,TRBV24-1,NA,CATSDQKTENQPQHF,TGTGCCACCAGTGACCAAAAGACGGAGAATCAGCCCCAGCATTTT
TRBJ1-3,few,TRBV6-1,NA,CASSERGASRDTIYF,TGTGCCAGCAGTGAAAGGGGGGCGAGTAGGGACACCATATATTTT
TRBJ1-5,NA,TRBV19,TRBD1,CASAGGAGNQPQHF,TGTGCCAGTGCAGGGGGCGCCGGCAATCAGCCCCAGCATTTT
TRBJ2-5,NA,TRBV12-2,NA,CASRPRCGAEAQETQYF,TGTGCAAGTCGCCCACGATGCGGCGCCGAAGCACAAGAGACCCAGTACTTC
TRBJ1-2,NA,TRBV4-1,NA,CASSQDSGTAGGYTF,TGCGCCAGCAGCCAAGATTCCGGGACTGCCGGGGGCTACACCTTC